The clone carrying this T cell receptor (beta chain) was found many times. This CDR3 is 14 amino acids long. Trimming cost V 5 bases and J 1 base; bases outside gene matches: 4. From germline, CDR1 is LGHNA and CDR2 YNFKEQ. MiXCR was run by TCRdb on the RACE reads, yielding one entry per CDR3 protein. The top ten clones hold approximately 2.8% of a sample with 120,000 or so distinct CDR3 sequences, about 14% of them seen once. These data originate in a study of human T cells and chemical hapten exposure. Regarding time point: pre-sensitization, week 0. This sample's treatment: therapeutic diphenylcyclopropenone sensitization with weekly scalp DPC. At every patch-test visit, blood was drawn before the patch test was applied.

The rearrangement joins TRBV4-2 to TRBJ2-5; 7 positions match TRBD2. The starting material was whole blood, obtained in connection with sensitization to the hapten diphenylcyclopropenone (DPC). This sequence was found in a woman under 30 with alopecia areata. Some clones in this sample may be carry-over from other donors' samples. The CDR3 reads CASSGGGFQETQYF. The CDR3 DNA is TGTGCCAGCAGCGGCGGGGGTTTCCAAGAGACCCAGTACTTC.